This entry lists 14 T cell receptor beta chains sequenced from one sample in a study of blood T cells in healthy people across ages. Alongside a J-beta primer mix, a sample-barcoded 5' primer served in a second PCR lasting about 6 to 11 cycles. TCRdb re-called the 5' RACE reads through MiXCR, storing one row per CDR3 protein. The sample shows about 670,000 distinct CDR3 sequences, roughly 43% of them seen only once. The sequenced sample consisted of blood. The receptor set was obtained from a man older than 75 in good health.

The rearrangement links TRBV7-9 to TRBJ2-1; 8 bases match TRBD1. This CDR3 has 14 residues. Germline CDR1 is SEHNR and CDR2 is FQNEAQ (reference sequence). The J segment lost 6 bases and the V segment lost 3 bases, leaving 4 bases of the junction unmatched. The CDR3 region is CASSLGTGPNEQFF. CDR3 in DNA: TGTGCCAGCAGCTTGGGGACAGGCCCCAATGAGCAGTTCTTC.

This clonotype was picked up many times. The gene calls are TRBV6-2 or TRBV6-3 and TRBJ2-6, with 8 bases fitting TRBD1. Trimming took 5 bases from V and 2 from J; bases not matched to a gene: 8. Germline CDR1 MNHEY, CDR2 SVGEGT. The CDR3 consists of 17 residues. The CDR3 nucleotides are TGTGCCAGCAGTCGATTTCCACAGGGGGCTGGGGCCAACGTCCTGACTTTC. Translation: CASSRFPQGAGANVLTF.

This chain connects TRBV24-1 to TRBJ2-3, with TRBD1 identical over 12 bases. Germline V CDR1 and CDR2: KGHDR, SFDVKD. V lost 1 base and J lost 3; bases outside the gene matches: 4. This CDR3 has 17 residues. CDR3 sequence reads: CATSDLRDRGRTDTQYF. CDR3 DNA: TGTGCCACCAGTGATTTACGGGACAGGGGGCGAACAGATACGCAGTATTTT.

This clonotype has just a few counts. The chain combines TRBV10-1 with TRBJ2-1; the D call may be TRBD1 or TRBD2 (5 bases each). Germline V lookup: CDR1 WNHNN, CDR2 SYGVQD (reference sequence). Trimming left V 0 bases short and J 3 bases short, with 9 bases between. The CDR3 extends over 15 amino acids. The DNA of the CDR3 is TGCGCCAGCAGTGAGTCTCGGGGCAGCTACAATGAGCAGTTCTTC. It is translated as CASSESRGSYNEQFF.

This clonotype has more than one count but fewer than ten. This sequence joins TRBV3-1 and TRBJ2-6; possible D gene TRBD2, 7 bases. V was trimmed by 0 bases and J by 1 base, leaving 13 bases between them. This CDR3 comprises 18 residues. Germline V gives CDR1 LGHDT, CDR2 YNNKEL (reference sequence). CDR3 bases: TGTGCCAGCAGCCAAGAAAGGGGGGGAGCTTCTGGGGCCAACGTCCTGACTTTC. Translated: CASSQERGGASGANVLTF.

Points on this clonotype: The junction does not match germline at one end; this may be a read error. The rearrangement uses TRBV7-7 and TRBJ2-3; 12 bases align to TRBD2. Germline V CDR1 and CDR2: SSHAT, FNYEAQ (reference sequence). CDR3 size: 19 residues. The CDR3 spells CASSPGTGMRLAGADTQYF. Written as DNA, the CDR3 is TGTGCTAGCAGCCCCGGGACAGGGATGCGACTAGCGGGGGCAGATACGCAGTATTTT.

Only a few counts were recorded for this clonotype. This chain uses TRBV2 with TRBJ2-2; 7 bases map to TRBD1. This CDR3 has 16 amino acids. In germline, CDR1 is SNHLY, CDR2 FYNNEI. CDR3 nucleotides: TGTGCGAATACCCGGGACAGAACTACGAACACCGGGGAGCTGTTTTTT. This sequence encodes CANTRDRTTNTGELFF.

A remark on this clonotype: A much larger clone sits a single nucleotide away, making a read error possible. The chain links TRBV28 to TRBJ2-5; tentatively, D is TRBD2 (6 bases). The J call may be faulty, since TRBJ2-7 better matches the DNA end. The CDR3 covers 13 residues. The germline gives CDR1 MDHEN, CDR2 SYDVKM. The CDR3 sequence: CAIGGEDVGEQYF. CDR3 DNA sequence: TGTGCCATCGGGGGAGAAGATGTCGGCGAGCAGTACTTC.

As concerns this clonotype: A read error may explain this, as a much larger clone is one base away. This sequence joins TRBV5-1 and TRBJ2-5; 7 nucleotides match TRBD1. In germline, CDR1 is SGHRS, CDR2 YFSETQ. This CDR3 region has 15 residues. The CDR3: CASSYSTGLSETKYF. The CDR3 DNA is TGCGCCAGCAGCTACTCGACAGGGTTGTCGGAGACCAAGTACTTC.

This clonotype was picked up many times. The chain is built from TRBV28 and TRBJ2-3, with D perhaps TRBD1 or TRBD2 (5 bases each). Between the trimmed V and J ends, which lost 0 bases and 0 bases, there was a span of 7 bases. There are 15 residues in the CDR3. The germline V gene has CDR1 MDHEN and CDR2 SYDVKM. The CDR3 bases are TGTGCCAGCAGTTTATGGAGGGGCAGCACAGATACGCAGTATTTT. As protein: CASSLWRGSTDTQYF.

The chain joins TRBV7-8 to TRBJ1-5, with D possibly TRBD1 on 6 matching bases. Germline-derived CDR1 and CDR2 are SGHVS and FQNEAQ. The CDR3 is 14 amino acids. The V and J ends lost 6 bases and 3 bases respectively, with 12 bases between them. CDR3 sequence reads: CASSRTDPNQPQHF. The CDR3, as DNA: TGTGCCAGCAGTAGGACAGATCCCAATCAGCCCCAGCATTTT.

This sequence joins TRBV6-2 or TRBV6-3 and TRBJ2-5, with TRBD2 matching over 12 bases. The CDR3 covers 15 residues. Looked up from germline, CDR1 is MNHEY and CDR2 is SVGEGT. Unmatched junction bases numbered 1, after V lost 0 bases and J lost 5 bases. CDR3 in DNA: TGTGCCAGCAGTTACTCGACTAGCGGGGGTGAGACCCAGTACTTC. Translated: CASSYSTSGGETQYF.

This clonotype was recorded only once. This chain connects TRBV5-1 to TRBJ2-1; 7 bases line up with TRBD2. Germline V gives CDR1 SGHRS, CDR2 YFSETQ. With 4 bases clipped from V and 3 bases from J, the junction kept 10 bases outside the gene matches. The CDR3 length is 16 residues. The DNA of the CDR3 is TGCGCCAGCAGCAAACAAGGCGGGAGAGGCTACAATGAGCAGTTCTTC. Translated: CASSKQGGRGYNEQFF. Supplemented by reference TRBV5-1 and TRBJ2-1, the full variable domain reads KAGVTQTPRYLIKTRGQQVTLSCSPISGHRSVSWYQQTPGQGLQFLFEYFSETQRNKGNFPGRFSGRQFSNSRSEMNVSTLELGDSALYLCASSKQGGRGYNEQFFGPGTRLTVL.

Many counts were recorded for this clonotype. V and J are TRBV7-2 and TRBJ2-3; 7 nucleotides match TRBD2. Germline V gene lookup returns CDR1 SGHTA and CDR2 FQGNSA. CDR3 size: 16 residues. V lost 5 bases to trimming and J lost 5 bases; unmatched junction nucleotides: 13. Here the CDR3 reads CASSLLGAGVGDTQYF. The CDR3 DNA follows: TGTGCCAGCAGCCTCCTCGGGGCGGGGGTGGGAGATACGCAGTATTTT.